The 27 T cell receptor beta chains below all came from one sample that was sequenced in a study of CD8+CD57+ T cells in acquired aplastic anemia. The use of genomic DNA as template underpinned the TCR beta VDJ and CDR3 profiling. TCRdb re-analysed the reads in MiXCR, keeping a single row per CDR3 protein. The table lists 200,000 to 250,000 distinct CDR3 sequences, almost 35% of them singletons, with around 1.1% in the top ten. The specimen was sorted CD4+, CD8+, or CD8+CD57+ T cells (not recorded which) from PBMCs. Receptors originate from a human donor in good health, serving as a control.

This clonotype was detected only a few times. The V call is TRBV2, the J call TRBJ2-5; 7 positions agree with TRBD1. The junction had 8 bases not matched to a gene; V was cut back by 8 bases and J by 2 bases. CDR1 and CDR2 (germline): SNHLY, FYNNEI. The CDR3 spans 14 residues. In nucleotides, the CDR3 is TGTGCCAGCGGATCCGGGACAGTACAAGAGACCCAGTACTTC. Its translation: CASGSGTVQETQYF.

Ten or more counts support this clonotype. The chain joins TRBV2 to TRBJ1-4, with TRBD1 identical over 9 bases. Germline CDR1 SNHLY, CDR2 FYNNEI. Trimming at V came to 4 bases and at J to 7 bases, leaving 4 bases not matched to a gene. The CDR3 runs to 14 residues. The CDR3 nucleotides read TGTGCCAGCAGTGCTAGGACAGGGGCTGAAAAACTGTTTTTT. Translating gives CASSARTGAEKLFF.

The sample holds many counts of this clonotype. For the CDR3, the DNA is TGTGCCAGTAGTATAGGAGGGGGGCGCGACTATGGCTACACCTTC. This gives the protein CASSIGGGRDYGYTF. This chain joins TRBV19 and TRBJ1-2; TRBD1 is a possible D gene (6 bases). This CDR3 comprises 15 residues. Trimming pared 1 base from V and 3 bases from J, leaving 12 bases between. Germline V lookup: CDR1 LNHDA, CDR2 SQIVND (reference sequence).

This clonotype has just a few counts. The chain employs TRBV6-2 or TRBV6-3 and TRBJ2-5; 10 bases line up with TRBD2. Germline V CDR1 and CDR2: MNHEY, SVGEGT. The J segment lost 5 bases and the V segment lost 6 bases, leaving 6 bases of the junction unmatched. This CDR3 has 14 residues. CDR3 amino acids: CASRFSGGPETQYF. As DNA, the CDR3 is TGTGCCAGCAGGTTTAGCGGGGGGCCGGAGACCCAGTACTTC.

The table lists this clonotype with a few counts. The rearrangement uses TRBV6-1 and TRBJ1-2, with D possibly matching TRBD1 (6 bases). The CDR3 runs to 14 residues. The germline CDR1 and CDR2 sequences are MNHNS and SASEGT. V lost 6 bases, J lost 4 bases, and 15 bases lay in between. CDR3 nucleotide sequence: TGTGCCAGCAGATTGGGACAATTGATCTATGGCTACACCTTC. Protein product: CASRLGQLIYGYTF.

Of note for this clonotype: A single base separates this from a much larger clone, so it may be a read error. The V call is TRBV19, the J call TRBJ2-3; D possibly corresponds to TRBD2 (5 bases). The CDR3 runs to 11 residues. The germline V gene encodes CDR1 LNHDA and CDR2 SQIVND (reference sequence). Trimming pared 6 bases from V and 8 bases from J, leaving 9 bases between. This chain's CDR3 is CASSTRSTQYF. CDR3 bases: TGTGCCAGTAGCACTAGGAGTACGCAGTATTTT.

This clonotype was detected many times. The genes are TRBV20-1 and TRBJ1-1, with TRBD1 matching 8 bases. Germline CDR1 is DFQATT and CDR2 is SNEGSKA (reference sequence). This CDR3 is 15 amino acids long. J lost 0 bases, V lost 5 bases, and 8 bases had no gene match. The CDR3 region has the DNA TGCAGTGCTTACGACAGGGGATTAATGAACACTGAAGCTTTCTTT. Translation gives CSAYDRGLMNTEAFF.

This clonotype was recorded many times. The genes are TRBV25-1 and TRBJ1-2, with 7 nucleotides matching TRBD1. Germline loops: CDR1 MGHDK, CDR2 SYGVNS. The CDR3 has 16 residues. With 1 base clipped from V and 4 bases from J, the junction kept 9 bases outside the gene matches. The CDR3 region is CASSELLGRGSYGYTF. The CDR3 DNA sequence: TGTGCCAGCAGTGAATTATTGGGCAGGGGGAGCTATGGCTACACCTTC.

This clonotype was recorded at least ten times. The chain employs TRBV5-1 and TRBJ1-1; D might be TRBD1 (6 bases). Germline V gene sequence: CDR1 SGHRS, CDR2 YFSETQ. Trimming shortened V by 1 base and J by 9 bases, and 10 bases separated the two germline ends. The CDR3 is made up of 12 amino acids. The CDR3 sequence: CASSLSGGQAFF. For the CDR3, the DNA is TGCGCCAGCAGCTTGTCCGGGGGCCAAGCTTTCTTT.

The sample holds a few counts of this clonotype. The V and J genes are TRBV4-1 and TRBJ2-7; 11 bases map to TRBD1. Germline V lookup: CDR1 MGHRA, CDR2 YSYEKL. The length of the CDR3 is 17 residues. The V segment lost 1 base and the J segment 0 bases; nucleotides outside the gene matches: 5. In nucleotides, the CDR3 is TGCGCCAGCAGCCAAGTAGGACAGGGGGCGAGCTCCTACGAGCAGTACTTC. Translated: CASSQVGQGASSYEQYF.

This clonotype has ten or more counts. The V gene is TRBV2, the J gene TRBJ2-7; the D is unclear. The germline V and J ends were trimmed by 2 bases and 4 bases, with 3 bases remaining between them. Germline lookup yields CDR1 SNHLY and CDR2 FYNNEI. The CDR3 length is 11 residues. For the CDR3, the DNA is TGTGCCAGCAGTGAAAATTACGAGCAGTACTTC. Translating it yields CASSENYEQYF.

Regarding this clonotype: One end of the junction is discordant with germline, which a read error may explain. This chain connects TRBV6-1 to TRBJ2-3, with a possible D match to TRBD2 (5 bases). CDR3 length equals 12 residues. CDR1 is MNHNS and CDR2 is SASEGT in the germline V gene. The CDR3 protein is CASSPSIDTQYF. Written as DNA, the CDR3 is TGTGCCAGCAGTCCTAGCATAGATACGCAGTATTTT.

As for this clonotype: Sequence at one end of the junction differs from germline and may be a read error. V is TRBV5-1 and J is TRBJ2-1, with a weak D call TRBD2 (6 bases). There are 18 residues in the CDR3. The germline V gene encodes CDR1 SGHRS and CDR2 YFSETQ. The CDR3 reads CASRFPDLRDSPYHEQFF. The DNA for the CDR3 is TGCGCCAGCAGGTTTCCCGACCTCCGGGACTCGCCCTACCATGAGCAGTTCTTC.

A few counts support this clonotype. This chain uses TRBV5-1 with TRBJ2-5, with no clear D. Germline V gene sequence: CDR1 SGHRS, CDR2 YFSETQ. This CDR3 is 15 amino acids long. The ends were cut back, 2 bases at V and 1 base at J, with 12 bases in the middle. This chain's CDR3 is CASSLHTRIQETQYF. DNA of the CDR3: TGCGCCAGCAGCTTACATACGCGGATCCAAGAGACCCAGTACTTC.

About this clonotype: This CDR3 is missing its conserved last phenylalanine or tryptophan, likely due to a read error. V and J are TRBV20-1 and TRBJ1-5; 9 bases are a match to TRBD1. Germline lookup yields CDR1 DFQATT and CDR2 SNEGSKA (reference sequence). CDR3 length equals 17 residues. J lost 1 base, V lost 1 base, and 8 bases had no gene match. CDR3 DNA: TGCAGTGCTAGAGCCAAACAGGGGGCGGAAAGCAATCAGCCCCAGCATTCT. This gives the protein CSARAKQGAESNQPQHS.

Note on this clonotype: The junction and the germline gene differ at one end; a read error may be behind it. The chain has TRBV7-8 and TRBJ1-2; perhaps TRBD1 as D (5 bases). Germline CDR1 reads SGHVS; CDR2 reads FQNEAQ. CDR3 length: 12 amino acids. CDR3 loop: CVSSENRRGYTF. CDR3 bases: TGTGTCAGCAGCGAGAACAGGAGGGGCTACACCTTC.

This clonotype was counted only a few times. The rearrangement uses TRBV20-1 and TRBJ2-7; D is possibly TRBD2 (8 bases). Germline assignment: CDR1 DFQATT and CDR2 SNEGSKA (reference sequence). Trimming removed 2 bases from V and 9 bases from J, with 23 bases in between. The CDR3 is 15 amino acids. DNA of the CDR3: TGCAGTGCTAGACCGCCCGGGGACAGCGGGGGAGGGCAGTACTTC. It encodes CSARPPGDSGGGQYF.

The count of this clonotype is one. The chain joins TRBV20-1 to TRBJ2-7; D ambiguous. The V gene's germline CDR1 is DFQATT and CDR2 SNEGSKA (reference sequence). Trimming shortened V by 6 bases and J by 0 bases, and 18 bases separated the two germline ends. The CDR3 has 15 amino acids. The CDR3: CSALALRTSSYEQYF. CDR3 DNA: TGCAGTGCCCTCGCGCTGAGAACGAGCTCCTACGAGCAGTACTTC.

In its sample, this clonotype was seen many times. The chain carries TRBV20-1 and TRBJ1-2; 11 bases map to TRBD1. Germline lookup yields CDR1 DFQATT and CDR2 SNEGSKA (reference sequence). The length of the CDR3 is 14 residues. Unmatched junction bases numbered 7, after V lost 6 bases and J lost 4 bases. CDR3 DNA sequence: TGCAGTGCCCCCGGGACAGGGGGATTCTATGGCTACACCTTC. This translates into CSAPGTGGFYGYTF.

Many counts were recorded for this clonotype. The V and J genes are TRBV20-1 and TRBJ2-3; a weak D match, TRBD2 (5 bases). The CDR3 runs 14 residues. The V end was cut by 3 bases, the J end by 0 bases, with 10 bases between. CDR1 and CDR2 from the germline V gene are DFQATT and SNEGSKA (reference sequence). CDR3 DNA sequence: TGCAGTGCTAGGGGTACGGGGAGCACAGATACGCAGTATTTT. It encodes CSARGTGSTDTQYF.

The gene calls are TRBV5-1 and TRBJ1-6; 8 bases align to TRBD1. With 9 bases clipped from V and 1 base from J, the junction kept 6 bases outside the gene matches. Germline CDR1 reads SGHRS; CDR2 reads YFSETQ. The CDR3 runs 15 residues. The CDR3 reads CANTDRVSYNSPLHF. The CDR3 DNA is TGCGCCAACACGGACAGGGTTTCCTATAATTCACCCCTCCACTTT.

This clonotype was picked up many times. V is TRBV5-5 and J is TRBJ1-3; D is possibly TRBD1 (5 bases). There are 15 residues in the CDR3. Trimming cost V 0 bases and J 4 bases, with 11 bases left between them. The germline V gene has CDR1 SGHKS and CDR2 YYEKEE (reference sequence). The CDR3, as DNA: TGTGCCAGCAGCTTGGGCGGGGGAAAGGGAAACACCATATATTTT. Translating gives CASSLGGGKGNTIYF.

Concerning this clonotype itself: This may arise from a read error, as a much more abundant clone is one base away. CDR3 sequence (DNA): TGCAGCCCGACTGGGGGTTGTACTAATGAAAGACTGTTTTTT. Translation gives CSPTGGCTNERLFF. This chain uses TRBV29-1 with TRBJ1-4, with a weak D call TRBD1 (5 bases). Per the germline V gene, CDR1 is SQVTM and CDR2 is ANQGSEA. CDR3 length: 14 amino acids.

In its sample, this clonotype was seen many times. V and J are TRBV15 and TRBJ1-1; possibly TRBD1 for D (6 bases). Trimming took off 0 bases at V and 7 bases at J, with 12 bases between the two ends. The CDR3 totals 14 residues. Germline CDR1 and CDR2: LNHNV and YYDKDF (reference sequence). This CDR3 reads CATSREAGGREAFF. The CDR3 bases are TGTGCCACCAGCAGAGAGGCTGGGGGCCGTGAAGCTTTCTTT. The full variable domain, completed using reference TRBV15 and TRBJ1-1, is DAMVIQNPRYQVTQFGKPVTLSCSQTLNHNVMYWYQQKSSQAPKLLFHYYDKDFNNEADTPDNFQSRRPNTSFCFLDIRSPGLGDTAMYLCATSREAGGREAFFGQGTRLTVV.

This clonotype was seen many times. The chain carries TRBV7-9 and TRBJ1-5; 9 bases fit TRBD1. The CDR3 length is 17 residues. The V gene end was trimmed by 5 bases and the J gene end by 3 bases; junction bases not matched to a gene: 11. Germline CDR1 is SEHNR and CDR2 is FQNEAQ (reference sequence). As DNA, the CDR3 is TGTGCCAGCAGCCCTGGGGGGACAGGGATTAACAATCAGCCCCAGCATTTT. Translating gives CASSPGGTGINNQPQHF.

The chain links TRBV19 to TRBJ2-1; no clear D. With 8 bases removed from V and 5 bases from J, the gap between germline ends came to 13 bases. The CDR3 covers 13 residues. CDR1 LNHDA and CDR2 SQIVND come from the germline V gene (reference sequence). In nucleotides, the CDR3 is TGTGCCAGTGGTGTAGGTCCCGACAATGAGCAGTTCTTC. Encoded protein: CASGVGPDNEQFF.

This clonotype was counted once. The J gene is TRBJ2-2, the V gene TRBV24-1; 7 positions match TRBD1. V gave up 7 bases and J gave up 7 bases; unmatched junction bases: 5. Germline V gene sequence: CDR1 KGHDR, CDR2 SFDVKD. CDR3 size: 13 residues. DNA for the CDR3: TGTGCCACCAGCAGACAGGGTAACGGGGAGCTGTTTTTT. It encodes CATSRQGNGELFF.